Listed below are T cell receptor beta chains from one sample, sequenced in a study of Graves' ophthalmopathy and Graves' hyperthyroidism. Via MiXCR, TCRdb re-called the multiplex PCR reads, giving one row per CDR3 protein. The sample lists approximately 480,000 distinct CDR3 sequences; 13% to 15% were seen once. Sample: blood. The receptors derive from a woman aged 25 to 39 with Graves' ophthalmopathy. The CDR3 runs from the conserved cysteine through the conserved F or W. D genes are given only for firm matches. A clone size is listed for some rows: how often the clone was seen (once, few, many), or a class if it is expanded.

J gene | clone size | V gene | D gene | CDR3 protein | CDR3 DNA
TRBJ2-7 | many | TRBV29-1 | . | CSVQTDSSYEQYF | TGCAGCGTCCAGACGGACAGCTCCTACGAGCAGTACTTC
TRBJ1-2 | once | TRBV6-1 | TRBD1 | CASRKGQGMGYTF | TGTGCCAGCAGAAAGGGACAGGGAATGGGCTACACCTTC
TRBJ2-5 | many | TRBV11-3 | . | CASSLGTRGRVQETQYF | TGTGCCAGCAGCTTAGGAACACGGGGCAGGGTTCAAGAGACCCAGTACTTC
TRBJ2-7 | many | TRBV27 | TRBD1 | CASNIPDRFYYEQYF | TGTGCCAGCAATATCCCGGACAGGTTCTACTACGAGCAGTACTTC
TRBJ1-6 | many | TRBV4-1 | . | CASSRRTANSPLHF | TGCGCCAGCAGCCGACGGACAGCTAATTCACCCCTCCACTTT
TRBJ1-3 | many | TRBV18 | . | CASSPRGGTSSGNTIYF | TGTGCCAGCTCACCACGGGGAGGGACTTCATCTGGAAACACCATATATTTT
TRBJ1-1 | . | TRBV19 | TRBD1 | CARDRGTTRGSNTEAFF | TGTGCCAGGGACAGGGGGACCACCCGCGGATCGAACACTGAAGCTTTCTTT
TRBJ1-5 | many | TRBV6-1 | . | CASSEVRVGYQPQHF | TGTGCCAGCAGTGAAGTGAGGGTGGGCTATCAGCCCCAGCATTTT
TRBJ2-5 | many | TRBV30 | TRBD2 | CAWSQPSGSGETQYF | TGTGCCTGGAGTCAACCCAGCGGGAGCGGAGAGACCCAGTACTTC
TRBJ1-2 | many | TRBV3-1 | . | CASSQDHTETYGYTF | TGTGCCAGCAGCCAAGATCATACAGAGACCTATGGCTACACCTTC